What follows is one T cell receptor beta chain and its context. The specificity of this receptor is unknown. No much larger clone is present one base from it, and per-base qualities are unavailable. Sample time point, as interpreted from the label and publication: blood 2 weeks post-SBRT. The treatment or condition label here, explained by the study, means: 15 Gy SBRT to primary tumor, nephrectomy 4 weeks later. To follow tumor-enriched clonotypes, peripheral blood was collected serially from radiation-treated patients at baseline and again at 2 weeks and 4 weeks after SBRT. Every patient's renal cell carcinoma showed clear cell pathology. Genomic DNA for TCR sequencing was prepared using the QIAamp DNA Blood Mini Kit (Qiagen). Samples were included in the analyses only if all quality control checks were passed. TCR beta libraries were generated from genomic DNA with the immunoSEQ kit, following the manufacturer's recommendations. To prepare the libraries, a first multiplex PCR with proprietary primers was run, followed by a second PCR that added unique barcodes, and a bead cleanup was done after each round. A kit-provided positive control reaction and a negative control reaction were included in every sample batch. The final libraries were assessed on an Agilent 4200 TapeStation D1000 ScreenTape, pooled by volume, and quantified by qPCR. Sequencing was performed on an Illumina NextSeq500 using a MidOutput 150-cycle cartridge, with 156 Read1 cycles, 15 Index1 cycles, and the kit custom primers. The pooled library was loaded at 0.95 to 1 pM with about 18% PhiX control spiked in. The original methods were these. Vendor-processed data were analyzed in R, and a clonotype was defined as all T cells sharing the same CDR3 nucleotide sequence. For clone abundance analyses, frequencies were normalized to the 10,000 most abundant clones per sample. Public T cell clones, averaging fewer than five per sample, were removed before analysis. A difference in abundance of at least 32-fold between compartments was used to define tumor-enriched and baseline blood-enriched clonotypes. A beta-binomial differential abundance model was applied to find clonotypes that expanded or contracted between blood time points. The Baroni-Urbani and Buser coefficient was used to measure tumor-blood repertoire similarity, and groups were compared with two-tailed Wilcoxon tests in R. The source is immuneACCESS, and TCRdb retained only in-frame sequences with V and J called. Part of the clones is not carried over; for the studies checked, unresolved V genes explain less than half of this, and the remainder is unexplained. D and trimming come from the DNA, and the V and J calls and clone size come from that table. The sample table shows 100,000 to 150,000 clones, and around nine tenths are seen once. The ten largest clones add up to 4.5% to 7.5% of the sample.

After removal of 4 bases from V and 4 bases from J, the junction retains 2 bases not matched to a gene. CDR1 and CDR2 are read off the germline V gene as SGHTA and FQGTGA. The CDR3 sequence holds 13 residues, the cysteine and phenylalanine included. Solely the CDR3 DNA is kept, with 39 bases framed from the first base. These data are taken from a study of radiation and T cells in renal cell carcinoma (dated by TCRdb to 2019 to 2021). Background for the entire study: Samples came from a clinical trial, in which primary renal cell carcinomas received 15 Gy stereotactic body radiation therapy followed by nephrectomy 4 weeks later. In the roughly 49 samples combined, fewer than 5 million unique CDR3 nucleotide sequences were found, encoding 2,658,974 unique CDR3 amino acid sequences. A total of 50 or so samples underwent TCR beta sequencing, made up of about 25 tumors and some 27 peripheral blood samples.

Points the paper makes about the study in general: Blood repertoire dynamics were not followed beyond 4 weeks after treatment. Because pretreatment tumor biopsies were not available, the study could not determine whether clonotypes were already present within the tumor at baseline. In blood, the top tumor clonotypes increased from baseline to 2 weeks after radiation and then shrank by 4 weeks, which suggests a temporary expansion of tumor-resident clones. Effects of radiation dose or scheduling on the TCR repertoire could not be addressed with the single-armed trial design.

This receptor was obtained from a woman between 70 and 85 years old with renal cell carcinoma. The receptor chain draws on TRBV7-3 and TRBJ1-1, and 8 junction bases match TRBD1. Sequencing was performed on blood, taken from a patient whose treatment included radiotherapy and nephrectomy. Here is the DNA: TGTGCCAGCAGCTCCGACAGGGGCACTGAAGCTTTCTTT. This sequence encodes CASSSDRGTEAFF.